These T cell receptor beta chains were read from a single sample in a study of T cell repertoires in cytomegalovirus infection. TCRdb independently ran MiXCR on the reads; one entry per CDR3 protein. The data contain roughly 720,000 distinct CDR3 sequences, approximately 34% of them singletons. The sample consisted of PBMCs. The receptors were sampled from a human donor in good health (CMV status not recorded). Some clones in this sample may be carry-over from other donors' samples. CDR3s include the opening cysteine and the closing phenylalanine or tryptophan. A D gene is named only where the DNA matches it firmly. Clone size, where shown, is once, few, many, or a class for clones that have expanded.

-	few	TRBV6-2/TRBV6-3	TRBJ1-1	TGTGCCAGCAGAATCGGGCCGAACACTGAAGCTTTCTTT	CASRIGPNTEAFF
-	few	TRBV7-8	TRBJ2-2	TGTGCCTGGGGGGTTGGCAGCACCTCGAACACCGGGGAGCTGTTTTTT	CAWGVGSTSNTGELFF
-	few	TRBV11-3	TRBJ1-1	TGTGCCAGCAGCTTATCGGGCAGCCAATTACAATTT	CASSLSGSQLQF
TRBD2	few	TRBV19	TRBJ2-1	TGTGCCAGTAGTAGTCGGACCGGGACTAGCGGCAATGAGCAGTTCTTC	CASSSRTGTSGNEQFF
-	-	TRBV6-1	TRBJ2-7	TGTGCCAGCAGTGAAGGGACATATTACGAGCAGTACTTC	CASSEGTYYEQYF
-	-	TRBV28	TRBJ2-1	TGTGCCAGCAGTTTACGGACCAGGAGCTCCTACAATGAGCAGTTCTTC	CASSLRTRSSYNEQFF
-	-	TRBV12-3/TRBV12-4	TRBJ1-6	TGTGCCAGCAGTTTTCCACCGAGCTCCTATAATTCACCCCTCCAATTT	CASSFPPSSYNSPLQF
-	few	TRBV24-1	TRBJ1-2	TGTGCCACCAGTGATTTCCGCGGGACCGGCTATGGCTACACCTTC	CATSDFRGTGYGYTF
TRBD1	-	TRBV10-2	TRBJ1-3	TGCGCCAGCAGTTCTACTTTGACAGGGGCTGGAGGAAACACCATATATTTT	CASSSTLTGAGGNTIYF
TRBD1	-	TRBV7-4	TRBJ2-5	TGTGCCAGCAGCTTAGTGGGACAGAAATACCAAGAGACCCAGTACTTC	CASSLVGQKYQETQYF
TRBD1	-	TRBV4-2	TRBJ2-7	TGTGCCAGCAGCCCCACCACAGGGGCATCCGAGCAGTACTTC	CASSPTTGASEQYF
-	few	TRBV2	TRBJ2-6	TGTGCCAGGACTGCGGGACGCAGCTCTGGGGCCAACGTCCTGACTTTC	CARTAGRSSGANVLTF
-	few	TRBV12-3/TRBV12-4	TRBJ2-7	TGTGCCAGCAGTTTTGTCCGTCGCGAGCAGTACTTC	CASSFVRREQYF
TRBD2	few	TRBV28	TRBJ2-7	TGTGCCAGCACCCCTCCTAGGCTAGCGGGAGGCTACGAGCAGTACTTC	CASTPPRLAGGYEQYF
TRBD1	many	TRBV7-2	TRBJ2-3	TGTGCCAGCAGCTTCCGACAGGGTGCAGATACGCAGTATTTT	CASSFRQGADTQYF
TRBD2	many	TRBV7-8	TRBJ2-7	TGTGCCAGCAGCTTAGTCGGGAGGGGCTACGAGCAGTACTTC	CASSLVGRGYEQYF
TRBD1	-	TRBV13	TRBJ1-6	TGTGCCAGCAGCTTGAGGGGACAGGGCGGGAATTCACCCCTCCACTTT	CASSLRGQGGNSPLHF
TRBD1	-	TRBV12-3/TRBV12-4	TRBJ1-1	TGTGCCAGCAGCACGTTAGGGACAGTTGAAGCTTTCTTT	CASSTLGTVEAFF
-	-	TRBV28	TRBJ2-1	TGTGCCAGCAGTACCTCCAATGAGCAGTTCTTC	CASSTSNEQFF
TRBD1	-	TRBV11-2	TRBJ1-4	TGTGCCAGCGCCCTACAGGGGGCAGGGGAAAAACTGTTTTTT	CASALQGAGEKLFF
-	-	TRBV7-6	TRBJ2-1	TGTGCCAGCAGCTTAGGTGGGAGGACGGGCAATGAGCAGTTCTTC	CASSLGGRTGNEQFF
TRBD1	-	TRBV20-1	TRBJ1-4	TGCAGTGCTAGGGGGGACAGTTTGGAAAAACTGTTTTTT	CSARGDSLEKLFF
-	-	TRBV6-1	TRBJ1-2	TGTGCCAGTAGTTACGGTGCTAACTATTGCTACACCTTC	CASSYGANYCYTF
-	-	TRBV20-1	TRBJ2-1	TGCAGTGCTAGTTCCTTGGCGGGCTCCTACAATGAGCAGTTCTTC	CSASSLAGSYNEQFF
TRBD1	few	TRBV27	TRBJ2-6	TGTGCCAGCAGTCAGACAGGGACGCGTCCTGGGGCCAACGTCCTGACTTTC	CASSQTGTRPGANVLTF
-	few	TRBV19	TRBJ2-7	TGTGCCAGTAGTATAGATCTGAGGCTACCCTACGAGCAGTACTTC	CASSIDLRLPYEQYF
-	few	TRBV28	TRBJ1-1	TGTGCCAGCAGTTTCCGGGTCTCTGAAGCTTTCTTT	CASSFRVSEAFF
-	-	TRBV6-8	TRBJ2-5	TGTGCCAGCAGTTATGGATACCAAGAGACCCAGTACTTC	CASSYGYQETQYF
TRBD2	-	TRBV7-8	TRBJ2-5	TGTGCCAGCAGCCCACCCCTAGCGGGATCGGAGACCCAGTACTTC	CASSPPLAGSETQYF
TRBD2	-	TRBV6-5	TRBJ2-1	TGTGCCAGCAGTTTGGGGGGGACCGCTTTCTCCTACAATGAGCAGTTCTTC	CASSLGGTAFSYNEQFF
-	-	TRBV20-1	TRBJ1-3	TGCAGTGCTAGAGATTTCGGAAACACCATATATTTT	CSARDFGNTIYF
-	-	TRBV28	TRBJ1-5	TGTGCCAGCAGTTACGGGATCCGGAATCAGCCCCAGCATTTT	CASSYGIRNQPQHF
TRBD1	few	TRBV30	TRBJ1-1	TGTGCCTGGAGTGCCGGGGACAGGGTCCTTAAGTTGGAGACTGAAGCTTTCTTT	CAWSAGDRVLKLETEAFF
TRBD1	-	TRBV28	TRBJ2-5	TGTGCCAGCAGTTTAGCAGGGGGCGCAGGCGAGACCCATTCCTTC	CASSLAGGAGETHSF
TRBD1	-	TRBV5-4	TRBJ1-2	TGTGCCAGCAGCGGAGACAGGGGGCGAGGCTACACCTTC	CASSGDRGRGYTF
-	once	TRBV6-8	TRBJ1-1	TGTGCCAGCAAAAACGGAGCCTTGAACACTGAAGCTTTCTTT	CASKNGALNTEAFF
-	-	TRBV19	TRBJ1-1	TGTGCCAGTAGTATGCAGGATTCCGCTGAAGCTTTCTTT	CASSMQDSAEAFF
-	once	TRBV7-2	TRBJ2-7	TGTGCCAGCAGCTTCCCGGCTAGGAGTGACTACGAGCAGTACTTC	CASSFPARSDYEQYF
-	-	TRBV23-1	TRBJ1-4	TGCGCCAGCAGTCAATCAAACAGGGCAACTAATGAAAAACTGTTTTTT	CASSQSNRATNEKLFF
-	-	TRBV11-2	TRBJ2-5	TGTGCCAGCAGCTCGACGGCCCGGGAGACCCAGTACTTC	CASSSTARETQYF
TRBD2	few	TRBV27	TRBJ2-2	TGTGCCAGCTCACCCGTGCAACTAGCGAGCCCCGCGAACACCGGGGAGCTGTTTTTT	CASSPVQLASPANTGELFF
TRBD1	-	TRBV15	TRBJ1-1	TGTGCCACCAGCCGAAAGACAGGGGGGAACACTGAAGCTTTCTTT	CATSRKTGGNTEAFF
TRBD1	few	TRBV12-3/TRBV12-4	TRBJ1-2	TGTGCCAGCAGTTTCAAGGGACAGTTCTATGGCTACACCTTC	CASSFKGQFYGYTF
TRBD2	few	TRBV6-2/TRBV6-3	TRBJ2-5	TGTGCCAGCAGTTACGAACTAGCGGTGCAGGTTCACTTC	CASSYELAVQVHF
-	-	TRBV12-3/TRBV12-4	TRBJ2-7	TGTGCCAGCAGTTACAGAGACTACGAGCAGTACTTC	CASSYRDYEQYF
-	-	TRBV20-1	TRBJ1-4	TGCAGTGCCCCCTTCGGATGGGGGAGGAAGGCAACTAATGAAAAACTGTTTTTT	CSAPFGWGRKATNEKLFF
TRBD1	-	TRBV7-9	TRBJ1-6	TGTGCCAGCAGCTTACGTCTGACGAACAGGGGGAATTCACCCCTCCACTTT	CASSLRLTNRGNSPLHF
-	-	TRBV20-1	TRBJ2-7	TGCAGTGCTAGAGATCGCCAGCGAGCCTACGAGCAGTACTTC	CSARDRQRAYEQYF